What follows are 26 T cell receptor beta chains derived from one specimen sequenced in a study of T cell changes during pregnancy in multiple sclerosis. Generated by immunoSEQ multiplex PCR, the TCRdb table keeps only in-frame clones and is missing some. The sample records roughly 110,000 clones, roughly nine tenths being singletons. The sample was peripheral blood, taken in the third trimester of pregnancy. The receptors here all came from a female donor with multiple sclerosis, enrolled in a pregnancy study.

As for this clone: Compared with germline, one end of the junction differs, possibly owing to a read error. The V and J genes are TRBV7-3 and TRBJ1-1; no clear D gene. The CDR3 extends over 13 amino acids. From germline, CDR1 is SGHTA and CDR2 FQGTGA. The CDR3 here is CASRFGRNTEAFF. The CDR3 DNA reads TGTGCCAGCCGCTTTGGGAGGAACACTGAAGCTTTCTTT.

CDR3 sequence (DNA): TGCGCCAGCAGCTTGGGGGGCCAAGCCCTCGGAGAGACCCAGTACTTC. It encodes CASSLGGQALGETQYF. The rearrangement links TRBV5-1 to TRBJ2-5; D possibly corresponds to TRBD1 (5 bases). The CDR3 totals 16 residues. V was clipped by 0 bases and J by 4 bases, with 16 bases between them. The germline V gene has CDR1 SGHRS and CDR2 YFSETQ. Looking up the rest from reference TRBV5-1 and TRBJ2-5 gives the full variable domain: KAGVTQTPRYLIKTRGQQVTLSCSPISGHRSVSWYQQTPGQGLQFLFEYFSETQRNKGNFPGRFSGRQFSNSRSEMNVSTLELGDSALYLCASSLGGQALGETQYFGPGTRLLVL.

The chain uses TRBV4-1 and TRBJ2-7, with TRBD1 identical over 8 bases. Germline loops: CDR1 MGHRA, CDR2 YSYEKL. V lost 1 base, J lost 0 bases, and 2 bases stayed unmatched. The CDR3 spans 15 residues. CDR3 coding DNA: TGCGCCAGCAGCCAAGTAACAGGGGGCTCCTACGAGCAGTACTTC. It codes for CASSQVTGGSYEQYF.

The chain links TRBV5-5 to TRBJ1-3; D unresolved. V dropped 2 bases and J dropped 4 bases, with 4 bases sitting between them. CDR3 length: 12 amino acids. Per the germline V gene, CDR1 is SGHKS and CDR2 is YYEKEE (reference sequence). The CDR3 nucleotides read TGTGCCAGCAGCTTCGAGGGAAACACCATATATTTT. Protein sequence: CASSFEGNTIYF.

This rearrangement joins TRBV4-1 to TRBJ2-3, with 11 bases fitting TRBD2. The V and J ends lost 0 bases and 8 bases, in that order; junction bases with no gene match: 7. Per the germline V gene, CDR1 is MGHRA and CDR2 is YSYEKL. The CDR3 is 16 residues long. The CDR3 DNA sequence: TGCGCCAGCAGCCAAGAACTAGCGGGGGCCCGGGCTACGCAGTATTTT. As protein: CASSQELAGARATQYF.

V gene TRBV19 combines with J gene TRBJ1-5; D gene unclear. Germline-derived CDR1 and CDR2 are LNHDA and SQIVND (reference sequence). The CDR3 loop spans 14 amino acids. V was clipped by 5 bases and J by 2 bases, with 10 bases between them. The CDR3 coding sequence is TGTGCCAGTAGTTACCGGGATGGCAATCAGCCCCAGCATTTT. Translated: CASSYRDGNQPQHF.

The CDR3 nucleotides are TGTGCCAGCAGCTACTTTAATTTAAGGGGCCCGAACACCGGGGAGCTGTTTTTT. Amino acid sequence: CASSYFNLRGPNTGELFF. The gene calls are TRBV13 and TRBJ2-2, with D possibly being TRBD1 (5 bases). Germline V gene sequence: CDR1 PRHDT, CDR2 FYEKMQ (reference sequence). The CDR3 loop spans 18 amino acids. Trimming removed 4 bases from V and 0 bases from J, with 18 bases in between. Full variable domain (remainder filled in from reference TRBV13 and TRBJ2-2): AAGVIQSPRHLIKEKRETATLKCYPIPRHDTVYWYQQGPGQDPQFLISFYEKMQSDKGSIPDRFSAQQFSDYHSELNMSSLELGDSALYFCASSYFNLRGPNTGELFFGEGSRLTVL.

The chain uses TRBV5-1 and TRBJ2-2; D is possibly TRBD2 (6 bases). The V end lost 3 bases, the J end lost 1 base, and 10 bases lay between the germline ends. The CDR3 is made up of 15 amino acids. The V gene's germline CDR1 is SGHRS and CDR2 YFSETQ. The CDR3 reads CASSWRAENTGELFF. CDR3 DNA sequence: TGCGCCAGCAGCTGGAGGGCGGAGAACACCGGGGAGCTGTTTTTT.

The genes are TRBV2 and TRBJ2-2; TRBD2 aligns across 9 bases. The V and J ends lost 7 bases and 4 bases, in that order; junction bases with no gene match: 1. Germline values: CDR1 SNHLY, CDR2 FYNNEI. This CDR3 region has 13 residues. CDR3: CASTLAGTGELFF. The CDR3 DNA follows: TGTGCCAGCACACTAGCGGGCACCGGGGAGCTGTTTTTT.

V usage is TRBV5-1 and J usage is TRBJ1-2; D remains ambiguous. V lost 4 bases to trimming and J lost 2 bases, with 6 bases between them. Germline lookup yields CDR1 SGHRS and CDR2 YFSETQ. The CDR3 has 12 amino acids. As DNA, the CDR3 is TGCGCCAGCAGCCAAGAGAACTATGGCTACACCTTC. Residues: CASSQENYGYTF.

The chain has TRBV5-4 and TRBJ2-3, with a tentative D call TRBD2 (6 bases). Per germline, CDR1 SGHNT and CDR2 YYREEE (reference sequence). V was clipped by 0 bases and J by 4 bases, with 12 bases between them. This CDR3 spans 15 amino acids. CDR3 loop: CASSLDGSSSDTQYF. In DNA form, the CDR3 reads TGTGCCAGCAGCTTGGACGGGAGTAGCTCAGATACGCAGTATTTT. The full variable domain, in which reference TRBV5-4 and TRBJ2-3 provide the parts outside the CDR3, is ETGVTQSPTHLIKTRGQQVTLRCSSQSGHNTVSWYQQALGQGPQFIFQYYREEENGRGNFPPRFSGLQFPNYSSELNVNALELDDSALYLCASSLDGSSSDTQYFGPGTRLTVL.

The V gene is TRBV7-3, the J gene TRBJ2-3; D remains unclear. This CDR3 comprises 13 residues. Germline V gene lookup returns CDR1 SGHTA and CDR2 FQGTGA. Trimming left V 5 bases short and J 4 bases short, with 10 bases between. CDR3 coding DNA: TGTGCCAGCAGCCGAGGTGTTGCAGATACGCAGTATTTT. Translated: CASSRGVADTQYF.

Comment on this clone: The same CDR3 is also encoded by other DNA sequences in this sample. The genes are TRBV18 and TRBJ2-7; D is possibly TRBD2 (6 bases). Trimming stripped 3 bases from V and 5 bases from J, with 8 bases between. Germline CDR1 reads KGHSH; CDR2 reads LQKENI. This CDR3 has 12 residues. The CDR3 nucleotides read TGTGCCAGCTCACCCTCGGGAGACGAGCAGTACTTC. Encoded protein: CASSPSGDEQYF.

This clone was detected a few times. This sequence joins TRBV29-1 and TRBJ1-1; D call uncertain. This CDR3 is 13 amino acids long. Germline loops: CDR1 SQVTM, CDR2 ANQGSEA. V lost 6 bases to trimming and J lost 1 base, with 12 bases between them. CDR3 residues: CSVRGGGNTEAFF. The CDR3 DNA sequence: TGCAGCGTCCGAGGCGGCGGGAACACTGAAGCTTTCTTT.

The V gene is TRBV28, the J gene TRBJ2-2, with TRBD2 matching 12 bases. The CDR3 has 16 residues. CDR1 and CDR2 from the germline V gene are MDHEN and SYDVKM. Trimming cost V 6 bases and J 5 bases; bases outside gene matches: 7. CDR3 loop: CASSKTSGRGTGELFF. CDR3 coding DNA: TGTGCCAGCAGCAAGACTAGCGGGAGAGGGACCGGGGAGCTGTTTTTT.

The chain joins TRBV19 to TRBJ1-3; D is ambiguous. Germline V gives CDR1 LNHDA, CDR2 SQIVND (reference sequence). This CDR3 has 14 residues. The V and J ends lost 3 bases and 0 bases respectively, with 6 bases between them. The CDR3 region has the DNA TGTGCCAGTAGTATCAACAACTCTGGAAACACCATATATTTT. As protein: CASSINNSGNTIYF.

The V gene is TRBV7-3, the J gene TRBJ1-2; perhaps TRBD1 as D (5 bases). The CDR3 spans 15 residues. The germline gives CDR1 SGHTA, CDR2 FQGTGA. Between the trimmed V and J ends, which lost 5 bases and 2 bases, there was a span of 15 bases. This chain's CDR3 is CASSPSGGTNYGYTF. The DNA for the CDR3 is TGTGCCAGCAGCCCGTCCGGGGGTACCAACTATGGCTACACCTTC.

The rearrangement links TRBV10-1 to TRBJ1-1; 8 positions match TRBD1. Germline loops: CDR1 WNHNN, CDR2 SYGVQD (reference sequence). The V and J ends lost 7 bases and 4 bases, in that order; junction bases with no gene match: 8. CDR3 length: 14 residues. This CDR3 reads CASMKDRVGTEAFF. CDR3 coding DNA: TGCGCCAGCATGAAGGACAGGGTAGGCACTGAAGCTTTCTTT.

The V and J genes are TRBV7-3 and TRBJ2-1; no definite D call. Looked up from germline, CDR1 is SGHTA and CDR2 is FQGTGA. The CDR3 has 15 amino acids. V was cut by 2 bases and J by 0 bases, with 8 bases left in between. CDR3 loop: CASSLAKSSYNEQFF. The CDR3 DNA reads TGTGCCAGCAGCTTAGCGAAAAGCTCCTACAATGAGCAGTTCTTC.

The J gene is TRBJ2-2, the V gene TRBV5-1; TRBD1 might be the D (5 bases). This CDR3 has 15 amino acids. V lost 7 bases and J 2 bases, leaving 15 bases between the germline ends. The germline V gene has CDR1 SGHRS and CDR2 YFSETQ. The DNA of the CDR3 is TGCGCCAGCCAGGGTACCTTTTCCAACACCGGGGAGCTGTTTTTT. This codes for CASQGTFSNTGELFF.

This rearrangement joins TRBV12-5 to TRBJ1-1; weak D call: TRBD1 (6 bases). Germline CDR1 is LGHNT and CDR2 is FRNRAP. The CDR3 loop spans 16 amino acids. Trimming removed 0 bases at V and 7 bases at J, with 18 bases between. CDR3 protein: CASGLVTAWGHGEAFF. For the CDR3, the DNA is TGTGCTAGTGGTTTGGTAACTGCTTGGGGGCACGGTGAAGCTTTCTTT.

The V and J genes are TRBV9 and TRBJ2-1, with D unclear. The CDR3 is made up of 11 amino acids. V dropped 7 bases and J dropped 3 bases, with 5 bases sitting between them. Germline CDR1 and CDR2: SGDLS and YYNGEE. The CDR3 sequence: CASADYNEQFF. The CDR3 DNA reads as TGTGCCAGCGCGGACTACAATGAGCAGTTCTTC.

The chain joins TRBV27 to TRBJ1-6; D not certain. The germline gives CDR1 MNHEY, CDR2 SMNVEV (reference sequence). CDR3 length: 14 amino acids. Trimming took 3 bases from V and 3 from J, leaving 6 bases between them. CDR3 DNA sequence: TGTGCCAGCAGTTTCCAGGTCTATAATTCACCCCTCCACTTT. This translates into CASSFQVYNSPLHF.

This sequence joins TRBV30 and TRBJ2-7; perhaps TRBD1 as D (6 bases). Looked up from germline, CDR1 is GTSNPN and CDR2 is SVGIG (reference sequence). This CDR3 contains 11 residues. V was trimmed by 7 bases and J by 2 bases, leaving 9 bases between them. In nucleotides, the CDR3 is TGTGCCTTCCGGGACACCTACGAGCAGTACTTC. This sequence encodes CAFRDTYEQYF.

J is TRBJ1-1 and V is TRBV6-6; D remains ambiguous. The CDR3 spans 11 residues. Germline V lookup: CDR1 MNHNY, CDR2 SVGAGI (reference sequence). V lost 2 bases to trimming and J lost 5 bases, with 3 bases between them. The CDR3 DNA follows: TGTGCCAGCAGTTACCGGACTGAAGCTTTCTTT. The encoded protein is CASSYRTEAFF.

This clone was counted between two and nine times. This chain joins TRBV19 and TRBJ2-1; TRBD2 matches at 13 bases. Germline CDR1 and CDR2: LNHDA and SQIVND (reference sequence). V shed 5 bases and J 6 bases; nucleotides not matched to a gene: 4. This CDR3 region has 15 residues. The CDR3 coding sequence is TGTGCCAGTAGTCCCTGGACTAGCGGGAGCAATGAGCAGTTCTTC. This sequence encodes CASSPWTSGSNEQFF.